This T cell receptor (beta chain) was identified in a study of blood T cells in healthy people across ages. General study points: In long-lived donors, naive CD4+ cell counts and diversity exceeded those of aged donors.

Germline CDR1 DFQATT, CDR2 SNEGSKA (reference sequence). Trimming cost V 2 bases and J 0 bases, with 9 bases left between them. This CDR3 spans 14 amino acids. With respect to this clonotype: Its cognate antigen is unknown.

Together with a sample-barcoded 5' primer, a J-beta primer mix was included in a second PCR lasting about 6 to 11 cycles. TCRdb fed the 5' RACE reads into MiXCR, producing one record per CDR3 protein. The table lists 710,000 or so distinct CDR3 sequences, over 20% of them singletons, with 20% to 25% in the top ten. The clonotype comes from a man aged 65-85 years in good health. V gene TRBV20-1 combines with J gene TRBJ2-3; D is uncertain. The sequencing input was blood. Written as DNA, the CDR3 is TGCAGTGCTAGAAGCCAGCCGAGCACAGATACGCAGTATTTT. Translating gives CSARSQPSTDTQYF.